The 15 T cell receptor beta chains in this list originate from one sample, sequenced in a study of T cells in Graves' hyperthyroidism and ophthalmopathy. TCR beta CDR3 regions were amplified from RNA transcripts. The HTBI set primed first-round TCR CDR3 RT-PCR. A single record per CDR3 protein comes from TCRdb applying MiXCR to the multiplex PCR reads. Among 410,000 or so distinct CDR3 sequences listed, 14% to 15% were seen once. Sample: blood. Every receptor here comes from a man between 18 and 35 years old with Graves' ophthalmopathy.

The table lists this clonotype with many counts. The rearrangement joins TRBV12-5 to TRBJ2-3; 11 nucleotides match TRBD2. Germline V gene lookup returns CDR1 LGHNT and CDR2 FRNRAP. Trimming took 2 bases from V and 5 from J; bases not matched to a gene: 6. The CDR3 is 16 residues long. This chain's CDR3 is CASGLFTSGGIDTQYF. The CDR3 DNA reads as TGTGCTAGTGGTTTGTTTACTAGCGGGGGCATAGATACGCAGTATTTT.

V usage is TRBV11-2 and J usage is TRBJ2-1; 7 nucleotides agree with TRBD1. With V trimmed by 5 bases and J by 14 bases, 12 bases remained unmatched. This CDR3 has 13 residues. Germline CDR1 and CDR2: SGHAT and FQNNGV. The CDR3 loop reads CASSLGDSHIKFF. The CDR3, as DNA: TGTGCCAGCAGCCTAGGGGACAGCCATATCAAGTTCTTC.

Comment on this clonotype: A much larger clone lies a single base off, so this may be a read error. The gene calls are TRBV6-1 and TRBJ2-1; TRBD2 matches at 7 bases. The tail of the sequence fits TRBJ2-7 better, so the J call may be wrong. The germline gives CDR1 MNHNS, CDR2 SASEGT. The CDR3 is made up of 15 amino acids. The CDR3, as DNA: TGTGCCAGCAGTGTTTCACTAGCGAACTACAATGAGCAGTACTTC. The encoded protein is CASSVSLANYNEQYF.

V and J are TRBV4-1 and TRBJ1-2; no clear D gene. The CDR3 has 13 amino acids. CDR1 is MGHRA, CDR2 YSYEKL, per germline. Trimming took 0 bases from V and 4 from J, leaving 6 bases between them. The DNA of the CDR3 is TGCGCCAGCAGCCAAGAGGGAGTCTATGGCTACACCTTC. Protein: CASSQEGVYGYTF.

The table lists this clonotype with many counts. The chain couples TRBV27 to TRBJ2-7, with D maybe TRBD2 (6 bases). Germline V CDR1 and CDR2: MNHEY, SMNVEV (reference sequence). The CDR3 sequence is 12 residues long. V lost 5 bases to trimming and J lost 4 bases, with 9 bases between them. The CDR3 DNA sequence: TGTGCCAGCAGTGCCGGGGGTTACGAGCAGTACTTC. It specifies CASSAGGYEQYF.

This clonotype was counted at least ten times. J is TRBJ1-5 and V is TRBV5-1; 7 bases are a match to TRBD1. From germline, CDR1 is SGHRS and CDR2 YFSETQ. With 2 bases clipped from V and 4 bases from J, the junction kept 3 bases outside the gene matches. This CDR3 contains 14 residues. The CDR3 coding sequence is TGCGCCAGCAGCTTATCGACAGGGAATCAGCCCCAGCATTTT. Translated, it gives CASSLSTGNQPQHF. Complete variable domain (other parts from reference TRBV5-1 and TRBJ1-5): KAGVTQTPRYLIKTRGQQVTLSCSPISGHRSVSWYQQTPGQGLQFLFEYFSETQRNKGNFPGRFSGRQFSNSRSEMNVSTLELGDSALYLCASSLSTGNQPQHFGDGTRLSIL.

There are many counts of this clonotype. The V gene is TRBV6-2 or TRBV6-3, the J gene TRBJ2-3; TRBD2 matches at 7 bases. V dropped 2 bases and J dropped 1; count of bases not matched to a gene: 12. The germline gives CDR1 MNHEY, CDR2 SVGEGT. CDR3 size: 18 residues. In nucleotides, the CDR3 is TGTGCCAGCAGTTACGCGACCCTAAGGGGAGGGGGCACAGATACGCAGTATTTT. This translates into CASSYATLRGGGTDTQYF.

This clonotype was counted a few times. The J gene is TRBJ1-6, the V gene TRBV27; 7 bases line up with TRBD1. The germline CDR1 and CDR2 sequences are MNHEY and SMNVEV (reference sequence). V lost 3 bases and J lost 8; bases outside the gene matches: 7. This CDR3 is 15 amino acids long. The CDR3 spells CASSFFGTEDSPLHF. CDR3 bases: TGTGCCAGCAGTTTTTTCGGGACAGAAGATTCACCCCTCCACTTT.

This clonotype was found many times. J is TRBJ2-4 and V is TRBV5-1; the match to TRBD1 covers 10 bases. The CDR3 length is 16 residues. The V gene end was trimmed by 4 bases and the J gene end by 6 bases; junction bases not matched to a gene: 10. The germline V gene has CDR1 SGHRS and CDR2 YFSETQ. The CDR3 DNA reads as TGCGCCAGCAGCGGGATGACAGGGGGCGTTGGAAACATTCAGTACTTC. Protein product: CASSGMTGGVGNIQYF. Full variable domain (remainder filled in from reference TRBV5-1 and TRBJ2-4): KAGVTQTPRYLIKTRGQQVTLSCSPISGHRSVSWYQQTPGQGLQFLFEYFSETQRNKGNFPGRFSGRQFSNSRSEMNVSTLELGDSALYLCASSGMTGGVGNIQYFGAGTRLSVL.

This clonotype was observed at least ten times. The chain employs TRBV6-5 and TRBJ1-2; D ambiguous. Trimming cost V 2 bases and J 0 bases, with 28 bases left between them. CDR3 length equals 21 residues. The germline gives CDR1 MNHEY, CDR2 SVGAGI. The chain's CDR3 is CASSYAYDGGDRTRSNYGYTF. CDR3 DNA: TGTGCCAGCAGTTACGCGTACGATGGTGGCGACCGAACTCGTTCTAACTATGGCTACACCTTC.

This clonotype was detected only a few times. The gene calls are TRBV19 and TRBJ2-1; TRBD2 aligns across 8 bases. The germline V gene encodes CDR1 LNHDA and CDR2 SQIVND (reference sequence). Trimming at V came to 3 bases and at J to 0 bases, leaving 1 base not matched to a gene. This CDR3 has 15 residues. The CDR3: CASSMREASYNEQFF. In DNA, the CDR3 is TGTGCCAGTAGTATGCGGGAGGCCTCCTACAATGAGCAGTTCTTC.

The V call is TRBV24-1, the J call TRBJ2-3, with D possibly called TRBD1 or TRBD2 (5 bases each). The V end lost 4 bases, the J end lost 6 bases, and 16 bases lay between the germline ends. CDR1 and CDR2 from the germline V gene are KGHDR and SFDVKD. This CDR3 is built from 15 residues. The CDR3 nucleotides are TGTGCCACCAGTGAGAGTTTCGGGACCTGGGATACGCAGTATTTT. Translation: CATSESFGTWDTQYF.

At least ten counts were recorded for this clonotype. The chain links TRBV3-1 to TRBJ2-1, with D possibly being TRBD2 (5 bases). This CDR3 comprises 12 residues. CDR1 and CDR2 (germline): LGHDT, YNNKEL (reference sequence). V lost 5 bases and J lost 8, with 10 bases in between. This CDR3 reads CASSDRTDEQFF. CDR3 nucleotide sequence: TGTGCCAGCAGCGACCGGACTGATGAGCAGTTCTTC.

With regard to this clonotype: At one end, the junction sequence differs from germline, possibly due to a read error. This chain connects TRBV11-3 to TRBJ2-2; D tentatively fits TRBD1 or TRBD2 (5 bases each). Per germline, CDR1 SGHNT and CDR2 YENEEA. The CDR3 consists of 15 residues. CDR3 in amino acids: CASSQHDSGTGELSF. In nucleotides, the CDR3 is TGTGCCAGCAGCCAGCACGACAGTGGAACCGGGGAGCTGTCTTTT.

This clonotype was counted many times. The V and J genes are TRBV3-1 and TRBJ2-7; D is possibly TRBD1 (5 bases). This CDR3 has 12 amino acids. Germline values: CDR1 LGHDT, CDR2 YNNKEL (reference sequence). V dropped 2 bases and J dropped 6 bases, with 8 bases sitting between them. The CDR3: CASSQIDSEQYF. The DNA of the CDR3 is TGTGCCAGCAGCCAAATAGACAGCGAGCAGTACTTC.